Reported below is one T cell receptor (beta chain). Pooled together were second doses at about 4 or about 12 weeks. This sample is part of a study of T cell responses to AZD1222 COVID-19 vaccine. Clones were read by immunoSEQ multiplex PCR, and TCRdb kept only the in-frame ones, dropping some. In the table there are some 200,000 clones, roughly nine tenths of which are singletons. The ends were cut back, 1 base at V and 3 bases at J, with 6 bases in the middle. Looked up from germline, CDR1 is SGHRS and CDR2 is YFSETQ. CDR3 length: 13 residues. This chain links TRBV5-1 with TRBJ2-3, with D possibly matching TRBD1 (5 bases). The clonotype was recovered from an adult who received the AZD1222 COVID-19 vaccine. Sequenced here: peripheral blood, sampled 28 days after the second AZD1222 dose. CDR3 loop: CASSLPGTDTQYF. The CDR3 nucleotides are TGCGCCAGCAGCTTGCCAGGGACAGATACGCAGTATTTT. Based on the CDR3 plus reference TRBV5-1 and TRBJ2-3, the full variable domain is KAGVTQTPRYLIKTRGQQVTLSCSPISGHRSVSWYQQTPGQGLQFLFEYFSETQRNKGNFPGRFSGRQFSNSRSEMNVSTLELGDSALYLCASSLPGTDTQYFGPGTRLTVL.